The entry that follows covers one TCR beta chain sequence. This CDR3 region has 17 residues. Trimming left V 4 bases short and J 4 bases short, with 23 bases between. Looked up from germline, CDR1 is SGHTS and CDR2 is YDEGEE. This sample is part of a study of high-grade serous ovarian cancer treatment subgroups. Tumor samples were taken before definitive surgery or chemotherapy. Sequencing was performed with immunoSEQ multiplex PCR; in TCRdb, only in-frame clones are kept and a portion is missing. Altogether approximately 5,000 clones are present, more than 60% being singletons, with the ten largest covering 4.5% to 6.5%.

The source is a human patient with high-grade serous ovarian cancer. The chain is built from TRBV5-8 and TRBJ2-5, with D perhaps matching TRBD1 (5 bases). Material: tumor tissue. CDR3 sequence reads: CASSPGDFSGQGETQYF. CDR3 in DNA: TGTGCCAGCAGCCCGGGTGATTTTTCTGGCCAGGGAGAGACCCAGTACTTC.